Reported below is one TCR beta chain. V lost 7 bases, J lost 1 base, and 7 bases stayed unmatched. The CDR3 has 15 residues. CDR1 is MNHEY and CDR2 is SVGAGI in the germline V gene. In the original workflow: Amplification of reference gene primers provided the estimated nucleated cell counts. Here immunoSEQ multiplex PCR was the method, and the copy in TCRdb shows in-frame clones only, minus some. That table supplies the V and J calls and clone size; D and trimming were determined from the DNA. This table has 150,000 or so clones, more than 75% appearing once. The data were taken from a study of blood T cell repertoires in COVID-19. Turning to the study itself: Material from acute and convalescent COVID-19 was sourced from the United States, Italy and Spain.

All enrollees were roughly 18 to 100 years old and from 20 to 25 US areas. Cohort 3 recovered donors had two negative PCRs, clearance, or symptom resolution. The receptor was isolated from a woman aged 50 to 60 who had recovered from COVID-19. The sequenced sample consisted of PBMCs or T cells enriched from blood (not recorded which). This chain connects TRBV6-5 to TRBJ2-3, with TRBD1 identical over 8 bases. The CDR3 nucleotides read TGTGCCAGCAAATGGGGGACAGGTGGCACAGATACGCAGTATTTT. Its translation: CASKWGTGGTDTQYF.